These T cell receptor beta chains were read from a single sample in a study of CD8 T cells in ankylosing spondylitis. TCRdb analysed the 5' RACE reads with MiXCR anew, one entry per CDR3 protein. The sample gives under 550,000 distinct CDR3 sequences, about 25% of which show up once; about 0.89% is in the top ten. Material for sequencing was blood, either unsorted or a sorted T cell fraction (not recorded which). The receptors were gathered from a male donor with ankylosing spondylitis. CDR3s include the opening cysteine and the closing phenylalanine or tryptophan. The D gene is left open where the match is weak. Some rows have no size entry. The others give once, few or many, or a class for an expanded clone.

abundance,d_gene,v_gene,j_gene,CDR3nt,CDR3aa
NA,NA,TRBV5-1,TRBJ1-5,TGCGCCAGCAGCTTATTAGGGAGCAATCAGCCCCAGCATTTT,CASSLLGSNQPQHF
once,NA,TRBV5-1,TRBJ1-6,TGCGCCAGCAGCCCCGGGGGGGCGGGAAATTCACCCCTCCACTTT,CASSPGGAGNSPLHF
few,TRBD1,TRBV24-1,TRBJ2-1,TGTGCCACCAGTGACACCGACAGGGAAGGAAACTACAATGAGCAGTTCTTC,CATSDTDREGNYNEQFF
NA,NA,TRBV20-1,TRBJ1-2,TGCAGTGTCTTCCAGGGCGGTGGCTACACCTTC,CSVFQGGGYTF
few,TRBD1,TRBV11-3,TRBJ2-2,TGTGCCAGCAGCCCACAGACAGGGCAAACCGGGGAGCTGTTTTTT,CASSPQTGQTGELFF
few,NA,TRBV7-9,TRBJ2-2,TGTGCCAGCAGTCGGCGGGGCAATATGAACACCGGGGAGCTGTTTTTT,CASSRRGNMNTGELFF
NA,NA,TRBV20-1,TRBJ2-2,TGCAGTGCTAGGGGGGGAAAGGCGAACACCGGGGAGCTGTTTTTT,CSARGGKANTGELFF
NA,NA,TRBV29-1,TRBJ1-2,TGCAGCGTTGAATCTTTTGGGGTTCTCGGCTATGGCTACACCTTC,CSVESFGVLGYGYTF
NA,TRBD1,TRBV2,TRBJ2-7,TGTGCCAGCACCTTGACAGGGTACGAGCAGTACTTC,CASTLTGYEQYF
NA,TRBD1,TRBV5-1,TRBJ1-5,TGCGCCAGCAGACGAGACAGGGATGACAATCAGCCCCAGCATTTT,CASRRDRDDNQPQHF
few,NA,TRBV20-1,TRBJ2-1,TGCAGTGCTAGCCCAAGCGGAGGGGGCTACAATGAGCAGTTCTTC,CSASPSGGGYNEQFF
NA,TRBD1,TRBV5-6,TRBJ2-7,TGTGCCAGCAGCTTCGGGACAGGGGGCAACTACGAGCAGTACTTC,CASSFGTGGNYEQYF
NA,TRBD1,TRBV24-1,TRBJ2-1,TGTGCCACCAGTGATTCGGGACAGGGGAGCAATGAGCAGTTCTTC,CATSDSGQGSNEQFF
NA,TRBD2,TRBV20-1,TRBJ2-1,TGCAGTGCTAGCCTTCTAGCGGGAGAGGGAAATGAGCAGTTCTTC,CSASLLAGEGNEQFF
NA,TRBD1,TRBV5-5,TRBJ1-1,TGTGCCAGCAGCTTGGGCGGACAGGGCGAGGTTTTGGCTTTCTTT,CASSLGGQGEVLAFF
few,NA,TRBV20-1,TRBJ2-3,TGCAGTGCTAGAGATCCCACGAGGGAGGCCACAGATACGCAGTATTTT,CSARDPTREATDTQYF
few,TRBD1,TRBV7-8,TRBJ1-2,TGTGCCAGCAGCCGCTGGGGACAGTACACTAACTATGGCTACACCTTC,CASSRWGQYTNYGYTF
NA,TRBD2,TRBV6-1,TRBJ2-5,TGTGCCAGCAGTGAAGGACTAGCGGGAGTAAGGCGAGAGACCCAGTACTTC,CASSEGLAGVRRETQYF
NA,NA,TRBV20-1,TRBJ2-1,TGCAGTGCGTCATTGGGAGGAAATGAGCAGTTCTTC,CSASLGGNEQFF
NA,NA,TRBV12-5,TRBJ1-2,TGTGCTAGTTCCCGAAGGGGGGCGTATGGCTACACCTTC,CASSRRGAYGYTF
many,TRBD1,TRBV2,TRBJ1-2,TGTGCCAGCATAGGGACAGGCAAGTTCTACACCTTC,CASIGTGKFYTF
few,TRBD1,TRBV18,TRBJ1-1,TGTGCCAGCTCACCACCTGGGACAGGGATCGTCAGGGCTGAAGCTTTCTTT,CASSPPGTGIVRAEAFF
few,TRBD1,TRBV5-1,TRBJ2-5,TGCGCCAGCAAAGTCAGGGGGTCTCAAGAGACCCAGTACTTC,CASKVRGSQETQYF
NA,NA,TRBV5-6,TRBJ1-1,TGTGCCAGCAGCAGGGACAAGGGGGACATGAACACTGAAGCTTTCTTT,CASSRDKGDMNTEAFF
few,NA,TRBV29-1,TRBJ2-7,TGCAGCGTTGAAATGGACAGATCGGGCGAGCAGTACTTC,CSVEMDRSGEQYF
NA,NA,TRBV4-2,TRBJ2-3,TGTGCCAGCAGCCAAGAATCGCCAAGCACAGATACGCAGTATTTT,CASSQESPSTDTQYF
NA,TRBD1,TRBV25-1,TRBJ1-1,TGTGCCAGCAGTATGGACAGGCTGAACACTGAAGCTTTCTTT,CASSMDRLNTEAFF
NA,NA,TRBV4-1,TRBJ1-1,TGCGCCAGCAGCCAAGAGCTCAGGCCTGGAACTGAAGCTTTCTTT,CASSQELRPGTEAFF
NA,NA,TRBV7-8,TRBJ2-1,TGTGCCAGCAGCTTAGCGGGAGGCCCTTTAAGTGAGCAGTTCTTC,CASSLAGGPLSEQFF
once,NA,TRBV20-1,TRBJ2-1,TGCAGTGCTCGACTAGGTTTTAATGAGCAGTTCTTC,CSARLGFNEQFF
NA,NA,TRBV12-3/TRBV12-4,TRBJ2-5,TGTGCCAGCAGGCCGGGCCCCAGTAGAGAGACCCAGTACTTC,CASRPGPSRETQYF
few,TRBD2,TRBV6-1,TRBJ2-7,TGTGCCAGCAGTCCCCTAGCGGGGGGGAGGAGCGAGCAGTACTTC,CASSPLAGGRSEQYF
few,TRBD2,TRBV3-1,TRBJ2-5,TGTGCCAGCAGCCAAGATGCAAGCGGGAGGCTAGAGACCCAGTACTTC,CASSQDASGRLETQYF
NA,TRBD2,TRBV12-3/TRBV12-4,TRBJ2-1,TGTGCCAGCAGTTTAGCGTCCGGGACTAGCGGGAGGGATGAGCAGTTCTTC,CASSLASGTSGRDEQFF
few,TRBD2,TRBV7-9,TRBJ2-1,TGTGCCAGCAGCCCCAAGACTAGCGGGAGGCGTGAGCAGTTCTTC,CASSPKTSGRREQFF
few,NA,TRBV24-1,TRBJ2-1,TGTGCCACCAGTGATTACGGGAATGAGCAGTTCTTC,CATSDYGNEQFF
NA,TRBD1,TRBV5-1,TRBJ2-7,TGCGCCAGCAAACCGACAGGGACCTACGAGCAGTACTTC,CASKPTGTYEQYF
few,NA,TRBV29-1,TRBJ2-5,TGCAGCTTCCGGGTTGGTCAAGAGACCCAGTACTTC,CSFRVGQETQYF
NA,NA,TRBV4-1,TRBJ1-2,TGCGCCAGCAGCCAAGATTCAAACAGGGAAGGCTATGGCTACACCTTC,CASSQDSNREGYGYTF
NA,NA,TRBV5-6,TRBJ2-3,TGTGCCAGCAGCTTGTTTCGGGGAGAGGCACGCACAGATACGCAGTATTTT,CASSLFRGEARTDTQYF
NA,NA,TRBV12-3/TRBV12-4,TRBJ2-3,TGTGCCAGCAGCCCCGGGTTTCCGGGCACAGATACGCAGTATTTT,CASSPGFPGTDTQYF
few,TRBD2,TRBV3-1,TRBJ2-2,TGTGCCAGCAGCTACCTAGCGGGGGTCAACACCGGGGAGCTGTTTTTT,CASSYLAGVNTGELFF
few,NA,TRBV24-1,TRBJ2-1,TGTGCCACCAGTGATTCATCAGGGAGCCATGAGCAGTTCTTC,CATSDSSGSHEQFF
once,TRBD2,TRBV5-1,TRBJ2-2,TGCGCCAGCAGCCCTAGCGGGGGAACCACCGGGGAGCTGTTTTTT,CASSPSGGTTGELFF
few,NA,TRBV6-1,TRBJ2-4,TGTGCCAGCAGTGCGGGGGTGCTTCAGTACTTC,CASSAGVLQYF
NA,TRBD1,TRBV7-6,TRBJ1-4,TGTGCCAGCAGGCAGAACGACAGGGGTTTAAATGAAAAACTGTTTTTT,CASRQNDRGLNEKLFF
NA,NA,TRBV19,TRBJ2-1,TGTGCCAGTAGTCAACTTTGGAGTCATCAAGGCAATGAGCAGTTCTTC,CASSQLWSHQGNEQFF
few,NA,TRBV5-1,TRBJ2-1,TGCGCCAGCACCCCAGCGACCCGCTCCTACAATGAGCAGTTCTTC,CASTPATRSYNEQFF
NA,NA,TRBV7-7,TRBJ2-1,TGTGCCAGCAGCCCCCAACTTGCGCATGAGCAGTTCTTC,CASSPQLAHEQFF
NA,NA,TRBV6-1,TRBJ2-2,TGTGCCAGCGGCCTTAGGGACCTGAACACCGGGGAGCTGTTTTTT,CASGLRDLNTGELFF
NA,NA,TRBV24-1,TRBJ1-2,TGTGCCACCAGTGATTTCGCCAGGAGCTATGGCTACACCTTC,CATSDFARSYGYTF
NA,TRBD1,TRBV5-4,TRBJ1-5,TGTGCCAGCAGCGCCGACAGGGGGGAACAGCCCCAGCATTTT,CASSADRGEQPQHF
once,NA,TRBV10-2,TRBJ1-1,TGCGCCAGCAGCAGACTGTTTGAAGCTTTCTTT,CASSRLFEAFF
NA,TRBD1,TRBV12-3/TRBV12-4,TRBJ1-2,TGTGCCAGCAGTTTAGATGGGGGACAGGGAGGTTATGGCTACACCTTC,CASSLDGGQGGYGYTF